This record looks at one T cell receptor beta chain sequence and its context. CDR1 is GTSNPN, CDR2 SVGIG, per germline (reference sequence). CDR3 size: 14 residues. V lost 0 bases, J lost 0 bases, and 6 bases lay in between. Using immunoSEQ multiplex PCR, the repertoire was profiled, and TCRdb retains in-frame clones only, with some absent. The profile shows fewer than 15,000 clones, around 84% of them singletons. These data belong to a study of PD-1 blockade in classical Hodgkin lymphoma. Every patient was affected by relapse after autologous stem cell transplantation, while exposure to brentuximab vedotin was not uniform.

This TCR was sampled from a human donor with classical Hodgkin lymphoma. The gene calls are TRBV30 and TRBJ1-3; D not resolved. Sequenced material: peripheral blood mononuclear cells (PBMCs), taken at baseline. Written as DNA, the CDR3 is TGTGCCTGGAGTGTAACAGTCTCTGGAAACACCATATATTTT. It yields the protein CAWSVTVSGNTIYF.